The 20 T cell receptor beta chains below come from one sample, sequenced in a study of T-cell reconstitution after alpha-beta-depleted transplantation in children. Unique molecular identifiers were built into the TCRbeta library. TCRdb reprocessed the PCR reads via MiXCR and lists one record per CDR3 protein. The profile shows tens of thousands of distinct CDR3 sequences, 35% to 55% of them singletons. The material was PBMCs, mostly from graft donor cells, obtained 360 days after TCRalphabeta/CD19-depleted stem cell transplant. Every receptor here comes from a male patient between 10 and 17 years old who had a stem cell transplant for acute lymphoblastic leukemia, so the T cells may come from the graft donor.

This clonotype was seen a handful of times. The genes are TRBV27 and TRBJ2-1; no reliable D call. Trimming took 2 bases from V and 5 from J, leaving 10 bases between them. The CDR3 length is 14 residues. Germline V gene lookup returns CDR1 MNHEY and CDR2 SMNVEV (reference sequence). The CDR3 loop reads CASSLIAWDNEQFF. CDR3 nucleotide sequence: TGTGCCAGCAGTTTAATAGCCTGGGACAATGAGCAGTTCTTC.

This clonotype was seen more than once but under ten times. The V call is TRBV5-1, the J call TRBJ2-3; 7 bases agree with TRBD1. Germline loops: CDR1 SGHRS, CDR2 YFSETQ. This CDR3 has 14 residues. J gave up 6 bases and V 2 bases, and 6 bases lay outside the gene matches. This CDR3 is CASSLEGAADTQYF. CDR3 DNA: TGCGCCAGCAGCTTAGAGGGGGCAGCGGATACGCAGTATTTT.

The table lists this clonotype with a few counts. The chain carries TRBV29-1 and TRBJ2-3, with 9 bases fitting TRBD1. The CDR3 consists of 16 residues. J gave up 2 bases and V 0 bases, and 6 bases lay outside the gene matches. Germline values: CDR1 SQVTM, CDR2 ANQGSEA. The CDR3 region has the DNA TGCAGCGTTGAAGATTTGACAGGGGGGACCACAGATACGCAGTATTTT. It codes for CSVEDLTGGTTDTQYF.

This clonotype has a handful of counts. The chain combines TRBV5-1 with TRBJ2-3; D remains ambiguous. The V gene's germline CDR1 is SGHRS and CDR2 YFSETQ. This CDR3 comprises 12 residues. Trimming cost V 0 bases and J 6 bases, with 5 bases left between them. In DNA, the CDR3 is TGCGCCAGCAGCTTGGACGGCGATACGCAGTATTTT. Encoded protein: CASSLDGDTQYF.

The chain carries TRBV6-2 or TRBV6-3 and TRBJ2-1; 7 nucleotides line up with TRBD2. The CDR3 has 15 residues. Germline assignment: CDR1 MNHEY and CDR2 SVGEGT. V lost 2 bases to trimming and J lost 4 bases; unmatched junction nucleotides: 5. The DNA of the CDR3 is TGTGCCAGCAGTTACGGGTCGGGAGGATACAATGAGCAGTTCTTC. Protein product: CASSYGSGGYNEQFF.

This rearrangement joins TRBV6-1 to TRBJ2-1, with TRBD1 identical over 7 bases. Germline CDR1 MNHNS, CDR2 SASEGT. The junction had 5 bases not matched to a gene; V was cut back by 6 bases and J by 6 bases. The CDR3 is made up of 13 amino acids. Here the CDR3 reads CASSRTGVNEQFF. In nucleotides, the CDR3 is TGTGCCAGCAGCCGCACAGGGGTCAATGAGCAGTTCTTC.

The chain recombines TRBV20-1 with TRBJ2-3; 8 positions match TRBD2. With 3 bases clipped from V and 1 base from J, the junction kept 6 bases outside the gene matches. The germline V gene has CDR1 DFQATT and CDR2 SNEGSKA (reference sequence). The CDR3 runs 15 residues. The CDR3 DNA is TGCAGTGCTAGTGTCGGTAGCGGGGGCACAGATACGCAGTATTTT. It translates to CSASVGSGGTDTQYF.

The chain has TRBV3-1 and TRBJ2-3; 12 nucleotides line up with TRBD2. The CDR3 length is 18 residues. CDR1 and CDR2 (germline): LGHDT, YNNKEL (reference sequence). The J segment lost 4 bases and the V segment lost 1 base, leaving 9 bases of the junction unmatched. CDR3 protein: CASSQGGLAGLRADTQYF. The CDR3 DNA is TGTGCCAGCAGCCAAGGGGGACTAGCGGGTTTGAGGGCAGATACGCAGTATTTT.

This clonotype appeared a few times. V is TRBV7-8 and J is TRBJ2-7; D might be TRBD1 (6 bases). Germline CDR1 and CDR2: SGHVS and FQNEAQ. There are 15 residues in the CDR3. Trimming stripped 1 base from V and 2 bases from J, with 12 bases between. The CDR3 loop is CASSLVPGQTYEQYF. In DNA, the CDR3 is TGTGCCAGCAGCTTAGTTCCAGGACAGACCTACGAGCAGTACTTC.

This clonotype occurred a few times. The chain is built from TRBV12-3 or TRBV12-4 and TRBJ1-2; a weak D match, TRBD1 (6 bases). V was cut by 6 bases and J by 7 bases, with 15 bases left in between. This CDR3 is built from 13 residues. CDR3 DNA: TGTGCCAGCAGCCATCCAGGGGCGGCTGGCTACACCTTC. Translating gives CASSHPGAAGYTF.

V usage is TRBV12-3 or TRBV12-4 and J usage is TRBJ1-4; possible D gene TRBD1, 6 bases. The CDR3 has 16 residues. Trimming took 3 bases from V and 0 from J, leaving 11 bases between them. The CDR3 DNA reads TGTGCCAGCAGTTTGGGGACACTCCCAACTAATGAAAAACTGTTTTTT. It encodes CASSLGTLPTNEKLFF.

The V and J genes are TRBV12-3 or TRBV12-4 and TRBJ1-1; D might be TRBD1 (6 bases). With 7 bases removed from V and 4 bases from J, the gap between germline ends came to 13 bases. This CDR3 region has 13 residues. The CDR3 nucleotides read TGTGCCAGCACTGGAGAGGGGGGCACTGAAGCTTTCTTT. Its protein product is CASTGEGGTEAFF.

This clonotype turned up a few times. The chain couples TRBV29-1 to TRBJ2-5, with D maybe TRBD2 (5 bases). There are 12 residues in the CDR3. CDR1 is SQVTM and CDR2 is ANQGSEA in the germline V gene. V lost 3 bases to trimming and J lost 5 bases, with 10 bases between them. The CDR3 DNA reads TGCAGCGTTGATGTAACGGGGGAGACCCAGTACTTC. As protein: CSVDVTGETQYF.

The CDR3 bases are TGCAGCGTTGTGTTTGGGCAGCGGGGGGCGCCGTACTTC. It encodes CSVVFGQRGAPYF. The chain carries TRBV29-1 and TRBJ2-7; 9 bases are shared with TRBD2. This CDR3 comprises 13 residues. V dropped 4 bases and J dropped 12; count of bases not matched to a gene: 13. Per germline, CDR1 SQVTM and CDR2 ANQGSEA.

This chain connects TRBV7-2 to TRBJ2-7, with 13 bases matching TRBD2. Germline V gene lookup returns CDR1 SGHTA and CDR2 FQGNSA. The CDR3 runs 15 residues. The junction had 4 bases not matched to a gene; V was cut back by 4 bases and J by 4 bases. The CDR3 loop is CASSSRLAGGYEQYF. Written as DNA, the CDR3 is TGTGCCAGCAGCTCACGACTAGCGGGAGGTTACGAGCAGTACTTC.

The chain recombines TRBV7-3 with TRBJ2-1; D possibly corresponds to TRBD1 (6 bases). Germline V gene data show CDR1 as SGHTA and CDR2 as FQGTGA. The CDR3 has 16 amino acids. Trimming cost V 1 base and J 3 bases, with 13 bases left between them. The CDR3 region is CASSLKGQGIYNEQFF. CDR3 in DNA: TGTGCCAGCAGCTTAAAAGGTCAGGGGATCTACAATGAGCAGTTCTTC. Full variable domain (missing parts from reference TRBV7-3 and TRBJ2-1): GAGVSQTPSNKVTEKGKYVELRCDPISGHTALYWYRQSLGQGPEFLIYFQGTGAADDSGLPNDRFFAVRPEGSVSTLKIQRTERGDSAVYLCASSLKGQGIYNEQFFGPGTRLTVL.

The gene calls are TRBV28 and TRBJ2-3; D not resolved. CDR3 length: 13 residues. Per germline, CDR1 MDHEN and CDR2 SYDVKM. Trimming took 4 bases from V and 2 from J, leaving 7 bases between them. CDR3 sequence reads: CASSSIPTDTQYF. CDR3 nucleotides: TGTGCCAGCAGTTCGATCCCCACAGATACGCAGTATTTT.

The V gene is TRBV4-3, the J gene TRBJ2-1, with a possible D match to TRBD2 (6 bases). V lost 4 bases and J 15 bases, leaving 7 bases between the germline ends. In germline, CDR1 is LGHNA, CDR2 YSLEER. This CDR3 is 9 amino acids long. This CDR3 is CASSRRGFF. The CDR3 DNA reads TGCGCCAGCAGCCGGAGGGGGTTCTTC.

The V and J genes are TRBV24-1 and TRBJ2-1; D is possibly TRBD1 (5 bases). The CDR3 extends over 15 amino acids. Deletions cut 5 bases from V and 0 bases from J, with 10 bases between. In germline, CDR1 is KGHDR, CDR2 SFDVKD. CDR3 coding DNA: TGTGCCACCAGTGGCACAGGAGACTCCTACAATGAGCAGTTCTTC. This codes for CATSGTGDSYNEQFF.

The J gene is TRBJ2-1, the V gene TRBV27; D is uncertain. V lost 5 bases to trimming and J lost 0 bases, with 11 bases between them. The germline V gene encodes CDR1 MNHEY and CDR2 SMNVEV (reference sequence). This CDR3 has 15 amino acids. The CDR3 reads CASSPFLSSYNEQFF. The DNA for the CDR3 is TGTGCCAGCAGTCCCTTTTTGAGCTCCTACAATGAGCAGTTCTTC.